These 17 T cell receptor beta chains were all obtained from the same sample, sequenced in a study of a mutant IDH1 vaccine in newly diagnosed glioma. Sample time point: baseline, week 1 (first vaccination visit). Treatment here: pre-vaccination baseline after standard-of-care therapy. The protocol was immunoSEQ multiplex PCR, while the TCRdb copy is restricted to in-frame clones and leaves out a portion. This table holds approximately 52,000 clones, around three quarters found once. Sequencing used PBMCs, obtained from a glioma patient treated with radiotherapy, temozolomide or both. The receptor source for this set is a woman in her 40s with glioma.

This chain connects TRBV5-1 to TRBJ1-4, with D possibly TRBD1 on 5 matching bases. Germline-derived CDR1 and CDR2 are SGHRS and YFSETQ. Deletions cut 4 bases from V and 7 bases from J, with 14 bases between. The CDR3 covers 14 residues. The CDR3 here is CASSKASGGEKLFF. In DNA, the CDR3 is TGCGCCAGCAGCAAGGCTTCTGGGGGTGAAAAACTGTTTTTT.

This clone was recorded only once. The rearrangement links TRBV30 to TRBJ2-5, with TRBD2 matching 16 bases. There are 17 residues in the CDR3. Germline CDR1 reads GTSNPN; CDR2 reads SVGIG (reference sequence). The J segment lost 4 bases and the V segment lost 2 bases, leaving 7 bases of the junction unmatched. DNA for the CDR3: TGTGCCTGGAGTAGCGGGACTAGCGGGGGGGCGTCAGAGACCCAGTACTTC. Amino acids: CAWSSGTSGGASETQYF.

This chain links TRBV18 with TRBJ1-1; D gene unclear. CDR3 length: 14 amino acids. Germline loops: CDR1 KGHSH, CDR2 LQKENI. V was shortened by 2 bases and J by 4 bases, with 11 bases between the two germline ends. This CDR3 is CASSPGLLGTEAFF. The CDR3 DNA reads as TGTGCCAGCTCACCAGGGCTACTTGGCACTGAAGCTTTCTTT.

The genes are TRBV6-5 and TRBJ1-3, with a possible D match to TRBD1 (5 bases). The germline V gene has CDR1 MNHEY and CDR2 SVGAGI. Trimming removed 10 bases at V and 8 bases at J, with 15 bases between. This CDR3 has 12 amino acids. CDR3 sequence reads: CATREGRDTIYF. The CDR3, as DNA: TGTGCCACCAGGGAGGGCCGAGACACCATATATTTT.

The chain joins TRBV9 to TRBJ1-6; possibly TRBD1 for D (5 bases). V was cut by 2 bases and J by 2 bases, with 14 bases left in between. Germline loops: CDR1 SGDLS, CDR2 YYNGEE. This CDR3 comprises 17 residues. The CDR3 DNA reads TGTGCCAGCAGCGTCGCCCCTGGGGGTGCCTATAATTCACCCCTCCACTTT. As protein: CASSVAPGGAYNSPLHF.

The chain recombines TRBV7-6 with TRBJ2-1, with a tentative D call TRBD2 (5 bases). Germline V CDR1 and CDR2: SGHVS, FNYEAQ. Trimming took off 1 base at V and 8 bases at J, with 6 bases between the two ends. There are 12 residues in the CDR3. CDR3 DNA: TGTGCCAGCAGCTTAGTGAGGGATGAGCAGTTCTTC. It yields the protein CASSLVRDEQFF.

The chain recombines TRBV25-1 with TRBJ2-7, with TRBD2 as a possible D gene (5 bases). The CDR3 length is 11 residues. Per the germline V gene, CDR1 is MGHDK and CDR2 is SYGVNS. Trimming removed 8 bases at V and 6 bases at J, with 11 bases between. Here the CDR3 DNA reads TGTGCCAGCTTCCGGGATGGCGAGCAGTACTTC. It codes for CASFRDGEQYF.

This chain links TRBV20-1 with TRBJ1-2; TRBD1 aligns across 7 bases. Germline V gene lookup returns CDR1 DFQATT and CDR2 SNEGSKA (reference sequence). J was trimmed by 10 bases and V by 6 bases; bases with no gene match: 8. The CDR3 totals 11 residues. In DNA, the CDR3 is TGCAGTGCATGGGACAGTCCGTTCTACACCTTC. It encodes CSAWDSPFYTF.

The chain joins TRBV19 to TRBJ2-5; 8 nucleotides line up with TRBD1. Germline values: CDR1 LNHDA, CDR2 SQIVND (reference sequence). This CDR3 has 16 residues. V dropped 7 bases and J dropped 2; count of bases not matched to a gene: 12. Here the CDR3 DNA reads TGTGCCAGTACCGATGACACAGGGGGGCTACAAGAGACCCAGTACTTC. As protein: CASTDDTGGLQETQYF.

The chain employs TRBV5-1 and TRBJ1-4; a possible D gene is TRBD1 (5 bases). The CDR3 covers 16 residues. Germline V CDR1 and CDR2: SGHRS, YFSETQ. V was clipped by 4 bases and J by 0 bases, with 13 bases between them. As DNA, the CDR3 is TGCGCCAGCAGCAGAGGGACCCTTGCAACTAATGAAAAACTGTTTTTT. As protein: CASSRGTLATNEKLFF. The full variable domain, with the rest looked up from reference TRBV5-1 and TRBJ1-4, is KAGVTQTPRYLIKTRGQQVTLSCSPISGHRSVSWYQQTPGQGLQFLFEYFSETQRNKGNFPGRFSGRQFSNSRSEMNVSTLELGDSALYLCASSRGTLATNEKLFFGSGTQLSVL.

The V call is TRBV5-1, the J call TRBJ2-5; tentatively, D is TRBD2 (5 bases). V lost 4 bases, J lost 6 bases, and 10 bases lay in between. The germline V gene has CDR1 SGHRS and CDR2 YFSETQ. The CDR3 consists of 12 residues. The CDR3 protein is CASSIEGQTQYF. The CDR3 DNA is TGCGCCAGCAGCATCGAGGGCCAGACCCAGTACTTC.

The chain couples TRBV5-1 to TRBJ2-2; 10 positions agree with TRBD1. Trimming removed 4 bases from V and 4 bases from J; junction bases left unmatched: 1. CDR3 size: 14 residues. Germline V gene sequence: CDR1 SGHRS, CDR2 YFSETQ. The DNA of the CDR3 is TGCGCCAGCAGCAGGACAGGGGGCACCGGGGAGCTGTTTTTT. This gives the protein CASSRTGGTGELFF.

This clone showed up just a few times. V and J are TRBV6-1 and TRBJ1-5; D remains ambiguous. CDR1 is MNHNS and CDR2 is SASEGT in the germline V gene. V dropped 3 bases and J dropped 3 bases, with 6 bases sitting between them. The CDR3 is 13 amino acids. Here the CDR3 DNA reads TGTGCCAGCAGTGACCAGATCAATCAGCCCCAGCATTTT. Its translation is CASSDQINQPQHF.

The chain links TRBV4-1 to TRBJ1-2; D may be TRBD1 (6 bases). Germline V gene data show CDR1 as MGHRA and CDR2 as YSYEKL. CDR3 size: 11 residues. Trimming took off 3 bases at V and 9 bases at J, with 8 bases between the two ends. The DNA of the CDR3 is TGCGCCAGCAGCCATCAGGGGAGCTACACCTTC. It codes for CASSHQGSYTF.

The rearrangement links TRBV6-6 to TRBJ2-3; D is uncertain. Germline V gene sequence: CDR1 MNHNY, CDR2 SVGAGI (reference sequence). The CDR3 runs 14 residues. Between the trimmed V and J ends, which lost 6 bases and 3 bases, there was a span of 13 bases. DNA of the CDR3: TGTGCCAGCAGCCCCAATTTGGGGACAGATACGCAGTATTTT. Translation gives CASSPNLGTDTQYF.

The chain has TRBV7-2 and TRBJ1-6; D uncertain. Trimming pared 3 bases from V and 0 bases from J, leaving 6 bases between. In germline, CDR1 is SGHTA, CDR2 FQGNSA. The CDR3 covers 15 residues. The CDR3 DNA reads TGTGCCAGCAGCTTGGAGAGCTCCTATAATTCACCCCTCCACTTT. Encoded protein: CASSLESSYNSPLHF.

J is TRBJ1-3 and V is TRBV19; the D gene is possibly TRBD1 (5 bases). V lost 3 bases and J 4 bases, leaving 16 bases between the germline ends. Germline V gene sequence: CDR1 LNHDA, CDR2 SQIVND (reference sequence). The CDR3 consists of 16 residues. In DNA form, the CDR3 reads TGTGCCAGTAGTATCCAGGGTATCAGTACGGGAAACACCATATATTTT. This codes for CASSIQGISTGNTIYF.